Sequencing of this TCR beta chain was carried out in a study of blood T cell repertoires in COVID-19. The overall study: Collection of acute and convalescent COVID-19 samples took place in the United States, Italy and Spain. T cells, B-cell-depleted T cells, or PBMCs provided the cDNA or gDNA that served as material.

Source study methods: Amplifying reference gene primers gave estimates of nucleated cell counts. TCRdb's table, derived via immunoSEQ multiplex PCR, lists solely in-frame clones and lacks some. V and J calls and clone size are as listed in that table; D and trimming were resolved from the DNA. The table records more than 100,000 clones, approximately 88% of them present only once. The germline V and J ends were trimmed by 0 bases and 8 bases, with 10 bases remaining between them. CDR3 length: 12 residues. Per the germline V gene, CDR1 is GTSNPN and CDR2 is SVGIG (reference sequence). The clonotype was recovered from a woman older than 75 with acute or convalescent COVID-19. This chain joins TRBV30 and TRBJ1-2; D is possibly TRBD1 (6 bases). Sample: peripheral blood. The DNA for the CDR3 is TGTGCCTGGAGTGTAGACGGGACAGGCTACACCTTC. This translates into CAWSVDGTGYTF. Filled out from reference TRBV30 and TRBJ1-2, the complete variable domain reads SQTIHQWPATLVQPVGSPLSLECTVEGTSNPNLYWYRQAAGRGLQLLFYSVGIGQISSEVPQNLSASRPQDRQFILSSKKLLLSDSGFYLCAWSVDGTGYTFGSGTRLTVV.